This is a list of T cell receptor beta chains from one sample in a study of blood T cells in healthy people across ages. TCRdb itself ran the 5' RACE reads through MiXCR, one entry per CDR3 protein. Seen here are about 1.7 million distinct CDR3 sequences, 28% observed once, and the top ten hold roughly 8%. The sequenced sample was blood. All receptors derive from a woman aged 25 to 39 in good health. Each CDR3 is given with its conserved first and last residue. The order of the fields is CDR3 length, D gene, J gene, clone size, V gene, CDR3 DNA, CDR3 protein. The D gene is left open where the match is weak. Clone size is shown for a subset of rows, as once, few, many or a class of expanded clone.

length: 13; D: NA; J: TRBJ1-3; size: few; V: TRBV2; DNA: TGTGCCAGCAGTGTTCCAGGGTCGGACACCATATATTTT; CDR3: CASSVPGSDTIYF
length: 12; D: NA; J: TRBJ1-1; size: many; V: TRBV12-3/TRBV12-4; DNA: TGTGCCAGCAGCCCGGGATTCACTGAAGCTTTCTTT; CDR3: CASSPGFTEAFF
length: 14; D: NA; J: TRBJ2-1; size: few; V: TRBV7-2; DNA: TGTGCCAGCACCCCACCCCTGGCCTACAATGAGCAGTTCTTC; CDR3: CASTPPLAYNEQFF
length: 15; D: NA; J: TRBJ1-2; size: many; V: TRBV7-2; DNA: TGTGCCAGCAGCTTAGAGTCAGGGGTCGGCTATGGCTACACCTTC; CDR3: CASSLESGVGYGYTF
length: 15; D: NA; J: TRBJ1-2; size: NA; V: TRBV12-3/TRBV12-4; DNA: TGTGCCAGCAGTCAAAACCCGGAGGCGCGCTATGGCTACACCTTC; CDR3: CASSQNPEARYGYTF
length: 16; D: NA; J: TRBJ2-7; size: NA; V: TRBV2; DNA: TGTGCCAGCAGTGAAGGGATGGAGGCCCCACCCTACGAGCAGTACTTC; CDR3: CASSEGMEAPPYEQYF
length: 16; D: NA; J: TRBJ2-7; size: few; V: TRBV15; DNA: TGTGCCACCAGCAGAGATGTGGCAGGGCAAGCCTACGAGCAGTACTTC; CDR3: CATSRDVAGQAYEQYF
length: 12; D: NA; J: TRBJ2-1; size: many; V: TRBV28; DNA: TGTGCCAGCGGGTTACACCCCGAGGGGCAGTTCTTC; CDR3: CASGLHPEGQFF
length: 18; D: NA; J: TRBJ1-5; size: NA; V: TRBV20-1; DNA: TGCAGTGCTAGAGTACCCGGACCGACAATAAATAGCAATCAGCCCCAGCATTTT; CDR3: CSARVPGPTINSNQPQHF
length: 16; D: TRBD2; J: TRBJ2-7; size: many; V: TRBV27; DNA: TGTGCCAGCAGTTTCGGTCTAGCGGGAGGTATCTACGAGCAGTACTTC; CDR3: CASSFGLAGGIYEQYF
length: 15; D: NA; J: TRBJ2-1; size: NA; V: TRBV7-9; DNA: TGTGCCAGCAGCTCAGCCCGGGACACAAACAATGAGCAGTTCTTC; CDR3: CASSSARDTNNEQFF
length: 12; D: NA; J: TRBJ2-1; size: NA; V: TRBV27; DNA: TGTGCCAGCAGTTCGCGGATGGGGGTTGAGTTCTTC; CDR3: CASSSRMGVEFF
length: 14; D: TRBD2; J: TRBJ2-3; size: NA; V: TRBV7-3; DNA: TGTGCCAACAAAAGCGGGGGGGGCACAGATACGCAGTATTTT; CDR3: CANKSGGGTDTQYF
length: 15; D: NA; J: TRBJ2-2; size: NA; V: TRBV12-3/TRBV12-4; DNA: TGTGCCAGCAGCATTAAGGCGGGAAGCACCGGGGAGCTGTTTTTT; CDR3: CASSIKAGSTGELFF
length: 15; D: TRBD1; J: TRBJ1-1; size: few; V: TRBV5-1; DNA: TGCGCCAGCAGCTTGGCTACAGGGGGCGTCACTGAAGCTTTCTTT; CDR3: CASSLATGGVTEAFF
length: 16; D: NA; J: TRBJ2-1; size: NA; V: TRBV9; DNA: TGTGCCAGCAGAGAATCAGGGACTCTCAGCTCCTACGAGCAGTTCTTC; CDR3: CASRESGTLSSYEQFF
length: 16; D: TRBD1; J: TRBJ2-5; size: NA; V: TRBV5-1; DNA: TGCGCCAGCAGCTTTACCGGGACAGGGTTGCGAGAGACCCAGTACTTC; CDR3: CASSFTGTGLRETQYF
length: 15; D: NA; J: TRBJ2-2; size: NA; V: TRBV12-3/TRBV12-4; DNA: TGTGCCAGCAGTCAACAGGGTAGGAACACCGGGGAGCTGTTTTTT; CDR3: CASSQQGRNTGELFF
length: 18; D: NA; J: TRBJ2-3; size: NA; V: TRBV6-1; DNA: TGTGCCAGCGGAGCGGGATGGGGGCTAACTACGGACACAGATACGCAGTATTTT; CDR3: CASGAGWGLTTDTDTQYF
length: 15; D: NA; J: TRBJ2-7; size: many; V: TRBV20-1; DNA: TGCAGTGCTAGAGATCCGCGGGACAGTCCCTACGAGCAGTACTTC; CDR3: CSARDPRDSPYEQYF
length: 16; D: TRBD2; J: TRBJ2-1; size: few; V: TRBV27; DNA: TGTGCCAGCAGTCGTAGCGGGACTAGCGGTGACAAGGGGCAGTTCTTC; CDR3: CASSRSGTSGDKGQFF
length: 15; D: NA; J: TRBJ2-7; size: NA; V: TRBV7-2; DNA: TGTGCCAGCAGCTACACCGAGACACCCGGCTACGAGCAGTACTTC; CDR3: CASSYTETPGYEQYF
length: 14; D: NA; J: TRBJ1-1; size: NA; V: TRBV25-1; DNA: TGTGCCAGCAGGGACTCCTGGTGGGTCACTGAAGCTTTCTTT; CDR3: CASRDSWWVTEAFF
length: 15; D: TRBD1; J: TRBJ1-2; size: few; V: TRBV28; DNA: TGTGCCAGCAGGCCATGGGGGACAGGGGAGAATGGCTACACCTTC; CDR3: CASRPWGTGENGYTF
length: 19; D: TRBD2; J: TRBJ2-1; size: NA; V: TRBV20-1; DNA: TGCAGTGCTAGAGGAGTGGGGCTAGCGGGGCGACGCTCCTACAATGAGCAGTTCTTC; CDR3: CSARGVGLAGRRSYNEQFF
length: 15; D: TRBD2; J: TRBJ2-7; size: NA; V: TRBV14; DNA: TGTGCCAGCAGCCAAGAAGCGGGGGCCTCCTATGAGCAGTACTTC; CDR3: CASSQEAGASYEQYF
length: 15; D: NA; J: TRBJ2-1; size: NA; V: TRBV14; DNA: TGTGCCAGCACAATAACGGCAGGAGGAAACGATGAGCAGATCTTC; CDR3: CASTITAGGNDEQIF
length: 15; D: TRBD1; J: TRBJ1-1; size: NA; V: TRBV6-6; DNA: TGTGCCAGCAGTTACTCAGGGACAGAAGGCACTGAAGCTTTCTTT; CDR3: CASSYSGTEGTEAFF
length: 17; D: TRBD1; J: TRBJ2-1; size: NA; V: TRBV19; DNA: TGTGCCAGTAGTACCACAGGGGGCGTGAGCTCCTACAATGAGCAGTTCTTC; CDR3: CASSTTGGVSSYNEQFF
length: 13; D: NA; J: TRBJ2-7; size: NA; V: TRBV27; DNA: TGTGCCCGCAGGAGGGACGGCCCCTACGAGCAGTACTTC; CDR3: CARRRDGPYEQYF
length: 17; D: TRBD1; J: TRBJ1-5; size: NA; V: TRBV24-1; DNA: TGTGCCACCAGTGACCCAGAGCCCCAGGGGGACAGGCAGCCCCAGCATTTT; CDR3: CATSDPEPQGDRQPQHF
length: 16; D: NA; J: TRBJ2-1; size: many; V: TRBV6-6; DNA: TGTGCCAGCACAGGTATAGCATTACTCTCCTACAATGAGCAGTTCTTC; CDR3: CASTGIALLSYNEQFF
length: 14; D: NA; J: TRBJ2-1; size: few; V: TRBV24-1; DNA: TGTGCCACCAGTGATTTTGCCTCGACTGATGAGCAGTTCTTC; CDR3: CATSDFASTDEQFF
length: 14; D: TRBD1; J: TRBJ1-3; size: NA; V: TRBV11-2; DNA: TGTGCCAGCAGACCCGGGACAGGAGGAAACACCATATATTTT; CDR3: CASRPGTGGNTIYF
length: 12; D: NA; J: TRBJ1-2; size: NA; V: TRBV29-1; DNA: TGCAGCGTGGCCCCCGGCCTATATGGCTACACCTTC; CDR3: CSVAPGLYGYTF
length: 13; D: TRBD2; J: TRBJ2-1; size: NA; V: TRBV29-1; DNA: TGCAGCGTTGTGGGCGGGAGCCGCGATGAGCAGTTCTTC; CDR3: CSVVGGSRDEQFF
length: 14; D: NA; J: TRBJ2-2; size: NA; V: TRBV5-1; DNA: TGCGCCAGCAGCTTGGAACAGCCCACCGGGGAGCTGTTTTTT; CDR3: CASSLEQPTGELFF
length: 15; D: TRBD1; J: TRBJ2-7; size: few; V: TRBV5-1; DNA: TGCGCCAGCAGCTCTGACAGGGCCCTAATGTACGAGCAGTACTTC; CDR3: CASSSDRALMYEQYF
length: 17; D: NA; J: TRBJ2-7; size: NA; V: TRBV18; DNA: TGTGCCAGCTCACCCACTTTGAGGCAAACCCCCGCCTACGAGCAGTACTTC; CDR3: CASSPTLRQTPAYEQYF
length: 14; D: NA; J: TRBJ2-4; size: NA; V: TRBV28; DNA: TGTGCCATCAAAGGGGAGATAGCCAAAAACATTCAGTACTTC; CDR3: CAIKGEIAKNIQYF
length: 16; D: NA; J: TRBJ2-2; size: few; V: TRBV6-2/TRBV6-3; DNA: TGTGCCAGCAGTTACTCGTTTGTGGGGAACACCGGGGAGCTGTTTTTT; CDR3: CASSYSFVGNTGELFF
length: 17; D: NA; J: TRBJ2-1; size: few; V: TRBV7-2; DNA: TGTGCCAGCAGCTCCAAGCCACCGGGATTAGCGGCCCATGAGCAGTTCTTC; CDR3: CASSSKPPGLAAHEQFF
length: 15; D: NA; J: TRBJ2-6; size: NA; V: TRBV19; DNA: TGTGCCAGTAGTATCTTAGGGGTCGGGGCCAACGTCCTGACTTTC; CDR3: CASSILGVGANVLTF
length: 14; D: TRBD2; J: TRBJ2-7; size: NA; V: TRBV20-1; DNA: TGCAGTGCTGGAGGACTAGCGGGAGGGCGGGAGCAGTACTTC; CDR3: CSAGGLAGGREQYF
length: 13; D: NA; J: TRBJ1-2; size: NA; V: TRBV28; DNA: TGTGCCAGCTTCCCGACAGGAGACTATGGCTACACCTTC; CDR3: CASFPTGDYGYTF
length: 15; D: NA; J: TRBJ2-6; size: many; V: TRBV5-1; DNA: TGCGCCAGCGAACCTGTGGGGAACGGGGCCAACGTCCTGACTTTC; CDR3: CASEPVGNGANVLTF
length: 14; D: NA; J: TRBJ2-7; size: many; V: TRBV9; DNA: TGTGCCAGCAGCGTAGGGGTAGGAGCCTACGAGCAGTACTTC; CDR3: CASSVGVGAYEQYF
length: 18; D: NA; J: TRBJ2-3; size: NA; V: TRBV7-6; DNA: TGTGCCAGCAGCTTAGGACGGGAATGGATCCCGCTCGTAGATACGCAGTATTTT; CDR3: CASSLGREWIPLVDTQYF
length: 16; D: TRBD1; J: TRBJ2-3; size: few; V: TRBV18; DNA: TGTGCCAGCTCACCTAATACAGGGGGCGGCGCAGATACGCAGTATTTT; CDR3: CASSPNTGGGADTQYF
length: 14; D: TRBD2; J: TRBJ2-5; size: NA; V: TRBV20-1; DNA: TGCAGTGCTAGGGGAGGGTCGGTAGAAGAGACCCAGTACTTC; CDR3: CSARGGSVEETQYF
length: 15; D: TRBD2; J: TRBJ2-3; size: few; V: TRBV12-5; DNA: TGTGCTAGTGGGCGCGGGGGTTCCTTCACAGATACGCAGTATTTT; CDR3: CASGRGGSFTDTQYF